The 18 T cell receptor beta chains in this list originate from one sample, sequenced in a study of response to subunit inactivated influenza vaccine. In TCRdb, the RT-PCR reads were re-called with MiXCR into one record per CDR3 protein. The table has 700,000 to 900,000 distinct CDR3 sequences, 21% seen once. Specimen: PBMCs from blood, collected 5 days after vaccination. The receptors come from a man aged 50-60 years who received an inactivated influenza vaccine.

This clonotype was found a few times. This chain uses TRBV6-1 with TRBJ2-3, with TRBD2 as a possible D gene (6 bases). In germline, CDR1 is MNHNS, CDR2 SASEGT. CDR3 size: 13 residues. V dropped 6 bases and J dropped 4 bases, with 11 bases sitting between them. Here the CDR3 reads CASSMGLPDTQYF. The CDR3 DNA is TGTGCCAGCAGCATGGGACTCCCAGATACGCAGTATTTT.

The chain is built from TRBV12-3 or TRBV12-4 and TRBJ1-2; D remains ambiguous. V lost 8 bases and J lost 0, with 7 bases in between. The CDR3 covers 12 residues. CDR3 DNA: TGTGCCAGCGCCCGGACTAACTATGGCTACACCTTC. It encodes CASARTNYGYTF.

This chain joins TRBV7-2 and TRBJ1-5; no clear D. The CDR3 loop spans 14 amino acids. Germline CDR1 SGHTA, CDR2 FQGNSA. Trimming stripped 2 bases from V and 5 bases from J, with 10 bases between. This CDR3 is CASSLSVRDQPQHF. The CDR3 DNA reads as TGTGCCAGCAGCTTAAGTGTCCGGGATCAGCCCCAGCATTTT.

This clonotype was picked up a small number of times. The chain recombines TRBV5-1 with TRBJ2-1, with 9 positions matching TRBD1. The CDR3 has 15 residues. Germline V gives CDR1 SGHRS, CDR2 YFSETQ. The V gene end was trimmed by 0 bases and the J gene end by 10 bases; junction bases not matched to a gene: 8. In DNA, the CDR3 is TGCGCCAGCAGCTTGGACGTGACAGGGGGTCGGGAGCAGTTCTTC. It specifies CASSLDVTGGREQFF.

V gene TRBV5-1 combines with J gene TRBJ2-5; TRBD1 aligns across 9 bases. The V and J ends lost 4 bases and 3 bases, in that order; junction bases with no gene match: 4. The CDR3 loop spans 14 amino acids. Germline CDR1 is SGHRS and CDR2 is YFSETQ. The CDR3 loop is CASSEWDREETQYF. For the CDR3, the DNA is TGCGCCAGCAGCGAATGGGACAGGGAAGAGACCCAGTACTTC. The full variable domain, with the rest looked up from reference TRBV5-1 and TRBJ2-5, is KAGVTQTPRYLIKTRGQQVTLSCSPISGHRSVSWYQQTPGQGLQFLFEYFSETQRNKGNFPGRFSGRQFSNSRSEMNVSTLELGDSALYLCASSEWDREETQYFGPGTRLLVL.

The chain joins TRBV6-5 to TRBJ1-2; D unclear. CDR3 size: 16 residues. Per germline, CDR1 MNHEY and CDR2 SVGAGI. V was clipped by 2 bases and J by 4 bases, with 17 bases between them. The CDR3 DNA is TGTGCCAGCAGTTACCTACAGAGATCGGTGGTCTATGGCTACACCTTC. Its protein is CASSYLQRSVVYGYTF.

This clonotype turned up a few times. This sequence joins TRBV29-1 and TRBJ2-3, with unresolved D. This CDR3 is 14 amino acids long. Germline CDR1 reads SQVTM; CDR2 reads ANQGSEA. Trimming took off 7 bases at V and 2 bases at J, with 16 bases between the two ends. CDR3 coding DNA: TGCAGCGCCTGGAAGACACGGCTCACAGATACGCAGTATTTT. It encodes CSAWKTRLTDTQYF.

The sample holds many counts of this clonotype. This chain uses TRBV5-1 with TRBJ2-5, with TRBD2 identical over 13 bases. The CDR3 runs 15 residues. From germline, CDR1 is SGHRS and CDR2 YFSETQ. Unmatched junction bases numbered 6, after V lost 4 bases and J lost 6 bases. The CDR3 DNA reads as TGCGCCAGCAGCAAACTAGCGGGAGGGCCCAAGACCCAGTACTTC. Its protein is CASSKLAGGPKTQYF. The variable domain in full, with the rest retrieved from reference TRBV5-1 and TRBJ2-5, is KAGVTQTPRYLIKTRGQQVTLSCSPISGHRSVSWYQQTPGQGLQFLFEYFSETQRNKGNFPGRFSGRQFSNSRSEMNVSTLELGDSALYLCASSKLAGGPKTQYFGPGTRLLVL.

The V call is TRBV7-2, the J call TRBJ2-1; D perhaps matches TRBD2 (6 bases). The CDR3 has 13 residues. Germline-derived CDR1 and CDR2 are SGHTA and FQGNSA. Trimming cost V 5 bases and J 10 bases, with 15 bases left between them. CDR3 sequence: CASSKPGTWEQFF. The CDR3 nucleotides are TGTGCCAGCAGCAAACCCGGGACTTGGGAGCAGTTCTTC.

V gene TRBV2 combines with J gene TRBJ2-5, with TRBD2 matching 8 bases. V shed 6 bases and J 6 bases; nucleotides not matched to a gene: 6. The CDR3 contains 13 residues. The germline V gene encodes CDR1 SNHLY and CDR2 FYNNEI. The CDR3 DNA follows: TGTGCCAGCAGGGATCTTAGCGGGAAGACCCAGTACTTC. Amino acid sequence: CASRDLSGKTQYF.

This clonotype was counted ten times or more. The V call is TRBV7-2, the J call TRBJ2-7; no clear D. Trimming pared 1 base from V and 4 bases from J, leaving 5 bases between. This CDR3 has 12 amino acids. The germline gives CDR1 SGHTA, CDR2 FQGNSA. This CDR3 is CASSLVEYEQYF. CDR3 DNA sequence: TGTGCCAGCAGCTTAGTGGAATACGAGCAGTACTTC.

The J gene is TRBJ1-2, the V gene TRBV20-1; D might be TRBD1 (5 bases). The germline CDR1 and CDR2 sequences are DFQATT and SNEGSKA (reference sequence). V was clipped by 5 bases and J by 7 bases, with 11 bases between them. This CDR3 contains 11 residues. In DNA form, the CDR3 reads TGCAGTGCTTCGGACGGGGGTGGCTACACCTTC. It translates to CSASDGGGYTF.

The chain combines TRBV20-1 with TRBJ2-1; 9 bases are shared with TRBD2. The germline V gene encodes CDR1 DFQATT and CDR2 SNEGSKA (reference sequence). V was pared by 5 bases and J by 5 bases, with 10 bases of the junction left unmatched. The CDR3 consists of 15 residues. The CDR3 DNA follows: TGCAGTGCTCCCTGGGCGGGAGGGGGCCACAATGAGCAGTTCTTC. Protein: CSAPWAGGGHNEQFF.

The chain couples TRBV2 to TRBJ2-6; 9 bases agree with TRBD2. Trimming removed 4 bases from V and 2 bases from J; junction bases left unmatched: 12. The CDR3 covers 19 residues. Germline assignment: CDR1 SNHLY and CDR2 FYNNEI. CDR3 sequence: CASSAALAGTRAGANVLTF. CDR3 DNA sequence: TGTGCCAGCAGTGCGGCGCTAGCGGGGACGCGTGCTGGGGCCAACGTCCTGACTTTC.

This clonotype has just a few counts. The rearrangement links TRBV6-2 or TRBV6-3 to TRBJ1-6; no definite D call. The CDR3 covers 19 residues. Between the trimmed V and J ends, which lost 5 bases and 7 bases, there was a span of 27 bases. The germline V gene has CDR1 MNHEY and CDR2 SVGEGT. The CDR3 spells CASSLLGTRPSRRNSPLHF. The CDR3 region has the DNA TGTGCCAGCAGTCTTCTAGGAACAAGGCCTTCCCGGCGCAATTCACCCCTCCACTTT.

This clonotype was seen a few times. The chain employs TRBV15 and TRBJ2-7; the match to TRBD1 covers 7 bases. V was clipped by 2 bases and J by 3 bases; unmatched bases: 7. Germline values: CDR1 LNHNV, CDR2 YYDKDF (reference sequence). The CDR3 sequence is 15 residues long. The CDR3 is CATSRLRQGDYEQYF. Here the CDR3 DNA reads TGTGCCACCAGCAGACTAAGACAGGGAGACTACGAGCAGTACTTC.

The chain uses TRBV19 and TRBJ2-7; 9 positions agree with TRBD2. CDR1 LNHDA and CDR2 SQIVND come from the germline V gene (reference sequence). The CDR3 loop spans 14 amino acids. Losses at the gene ends were 7 bases for V and 0 bases for J; bases not matched to a gene: 4. The CDR3 sequence: CASKERGASYEQYF. CDR3 coding DNA: TGTGCCAGTAAAGAGCGGGGGGCCTCCTACGAGCAGTACTTC.

The chain employs TRBV24-1 and TRBJ2-7; 8 bases fit TRBD2. After removal of 5 bases from V and 4 bases from J, the junction contained 15 bases not matched to a gene. CDR3 size: 17 residues. CDR1 and CDR2 (germline): KGHDR, SFDVKD. CDR3 sequence reads: CATSAPGRRAGVYEQYF. The CDR3 nucleotides read TGTGCCACCAGTGCTCCTGGTAGGAGAGCGGGAGTTTACGAGCAGTACTTC.